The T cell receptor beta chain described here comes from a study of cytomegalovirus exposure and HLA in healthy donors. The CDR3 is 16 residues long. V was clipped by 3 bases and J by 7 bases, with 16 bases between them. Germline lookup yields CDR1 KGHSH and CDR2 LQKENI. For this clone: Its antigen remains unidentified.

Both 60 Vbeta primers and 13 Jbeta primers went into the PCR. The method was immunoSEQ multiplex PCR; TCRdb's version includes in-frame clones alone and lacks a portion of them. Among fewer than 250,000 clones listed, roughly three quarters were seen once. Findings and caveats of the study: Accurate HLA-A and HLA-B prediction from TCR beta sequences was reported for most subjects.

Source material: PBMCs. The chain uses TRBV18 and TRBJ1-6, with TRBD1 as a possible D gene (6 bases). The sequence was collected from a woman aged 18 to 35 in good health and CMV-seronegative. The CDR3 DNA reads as TGTGCCAGCTCACCGCTACCGGGACACCAGAATTCACCCCTCCACTTT. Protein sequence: CASSPLPGHQNSPLHF.